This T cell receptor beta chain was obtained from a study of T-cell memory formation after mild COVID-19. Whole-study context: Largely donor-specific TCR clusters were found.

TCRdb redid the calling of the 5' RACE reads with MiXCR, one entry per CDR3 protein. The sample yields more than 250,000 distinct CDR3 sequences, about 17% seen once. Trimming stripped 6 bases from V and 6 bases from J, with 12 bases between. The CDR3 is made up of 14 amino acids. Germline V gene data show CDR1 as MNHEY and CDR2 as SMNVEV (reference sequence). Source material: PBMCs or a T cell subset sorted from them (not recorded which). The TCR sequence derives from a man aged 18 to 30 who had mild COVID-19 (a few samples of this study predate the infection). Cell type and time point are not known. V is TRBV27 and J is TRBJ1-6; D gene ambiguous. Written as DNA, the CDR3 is TGTGCCAGCAGGGTTGCGGGAGGTAATTCACCCCTCCACTTT. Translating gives CASRVAGGNSPLHF.